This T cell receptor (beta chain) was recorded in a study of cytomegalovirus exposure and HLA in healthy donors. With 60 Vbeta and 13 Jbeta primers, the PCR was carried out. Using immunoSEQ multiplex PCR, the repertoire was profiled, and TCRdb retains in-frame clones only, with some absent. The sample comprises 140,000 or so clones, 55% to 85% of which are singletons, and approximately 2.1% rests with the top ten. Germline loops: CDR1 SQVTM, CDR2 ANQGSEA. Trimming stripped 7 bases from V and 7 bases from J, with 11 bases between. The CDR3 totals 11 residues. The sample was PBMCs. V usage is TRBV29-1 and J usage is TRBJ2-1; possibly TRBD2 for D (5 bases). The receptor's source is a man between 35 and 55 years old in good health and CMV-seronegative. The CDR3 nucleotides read TGCAGCGGGTTAAAGCGGAATGAGCAGTTCTTC. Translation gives CSGLKRNEQFF.